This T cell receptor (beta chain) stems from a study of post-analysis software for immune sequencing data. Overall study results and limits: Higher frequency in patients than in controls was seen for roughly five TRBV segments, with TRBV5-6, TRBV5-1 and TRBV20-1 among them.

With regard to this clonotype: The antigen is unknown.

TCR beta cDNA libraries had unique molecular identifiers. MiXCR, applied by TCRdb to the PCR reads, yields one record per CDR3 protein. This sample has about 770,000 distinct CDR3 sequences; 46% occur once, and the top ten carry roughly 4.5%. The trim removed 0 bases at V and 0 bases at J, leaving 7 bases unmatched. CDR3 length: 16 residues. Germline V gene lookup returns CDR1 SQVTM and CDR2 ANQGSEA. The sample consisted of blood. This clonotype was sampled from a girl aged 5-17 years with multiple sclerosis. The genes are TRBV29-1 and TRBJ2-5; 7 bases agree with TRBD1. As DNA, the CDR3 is TGCAGCGTTGAAGATCTGGGACAGAAGTACCAAGAGACCCAGTACTTC. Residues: CSVEDLGQKYQETQYF.